This TCR beta chain is drawn from a study of early T cells in non-severe SARS-CoV-2 infection. Study in general: Investigators sequenced bulk RNA drawn from unsorted whole blood, and chains remained unpaired. Study observations and caveats: Clonotype matching in VDJdb favored anti-spike CD8 responses and did not capture private and CD4 specificities.

This clonotype was recorded at least ten times. What it binds is not known. Tagging with unique molecular identifiers was applied to individual cDNA molecules. One entry per CDR3 protein results from TCRdb running MiXCR on the 5' RACE reads. In the table there are 35,000 to 40,000 distinct CDR3 sequences, roughly 5% of which are singletons. The V end was cut by 3 bases, the J end by 0 bases, with 8 bases between. Germline-derived CDR1 and CDR2 are SGHTA and FQGTGA. There are 15 residues in the CDR3. The sequenced sample was whole blood. The receptor's source is an adult who was a healthcare worker with PCR-confirmed SARS-CoV-2 infection or an uninfected control (not recorded which). The rearrangement links TRBV7-3 to TRBJ2-2; D uncertain. The CDR3 DNA is TGTGCCAGCAGCTTCAGTCTGACGAACACCGGGGAGCTGTTTTTT. Protein: CASSFSLTNTGELFF.